A single sample gave rise to the 23 T cell receptor beta chains below, sequenced in a study of CD8+ T cells in alopecia areata. RNA, once extracted, was reverse transcribed into cDNA for use as the sequencing template. Libraries were prepared by immunoSEQ multiplex PCR; TCRdb keeps only in-frame clonotypes and omits some of them. This sample yields 200,000 or so clones, of which 45% to 70% are seen a single time; nearly 5% belongs to the top ten. Sequences were obtained from CD8+ T cells sorted from blood. The receptors originated from a human donor in good health.

The chain uses TRBV6-6 and TRBJ1-2; D is unclear. The CDR3 loop spans 11 amino acids. V was clipped by 6 bases and J by 3 bases, with 5 bases between them. Looked up from germline, CDR1 is MNHNY and CDR2 is SVGAGI (reference sequence). CDR3 amino acids: CASRADYGYTF. The CDR3 nucleotides read TGTGCCAGCAGGGCAGACTATGGCTACACCTTC.

V and J are TRBV29-1 and TRBJ2-1, with 10 bases fitting TRBD1. The V and J ends lost 1 base and 4 bases, in that order; junction bases with no gene match: 4. Germline lookup yields CDR1 SQVTM and CDR2 ANQGSEA. This CDR3 comprises 15 residues. CDR3 DNA: TGCAGCGTTGAAGTGCGGGACAGGGGTTACAATGAGCAGTTCTTC. It encodes CSVEVRDRGYNEQFF.

The V call is TRBV27, the J call TRBJ2-7; D is unresolved. V shed 4 bases and J shed 0 bases, with 7 bases lying between them. The CDR3 runs 13 residues. Per the germline V gene, CDR1 is MNHEY and CDR2 is SMNVEV (reference sequence). The CDR3 coding sequence is TGTGCCAGCAGTTCCCCCGGCTCCTACGAGCAGTACTTC. Translated, it gives CASSSPGSYEQYF.

The genes are TRBV5-6 and TRBJ2-3, with D possibly being TRBD2 (5 bases). Trimming pared 9 bases from V and 5 bases from J, leaving 7 bases between. From germline, CDR1 is SGHDT and CDR2 YYEEEE. CDR3 length equals 10 residues. The CDR3 region has the DNA TGTGCCAACGGAGGAGATACGCAGTATTTT. Residues: CANGGDTQYF.

V gene TRBV2 combines with J gene TRBJ1-1, with D possibly TRBD1 on 5 matching bases. CDR3 length equals 14 residues. The germline CDR1 and CDR2 sequences are SNHLY and FYNNEI. With 3 bases removed from V and 0 bases from J, the gap between germline ends came to 8 bases. The CDR3 spells CASSEQQVNTEAFF. In nucleotides, the CDR3 is TGTGCCAGCAGTGAGCAACAGGTGAACACTGAAGCTTTCTTT.

CDR3 loop: CAWGSEWEGYYGYTF. The CDR3 nucleotides are TGTGCCTGGGGAAGTGAGTGGGAGGGCTACTATGGCTACACCTTC. This chain joins TRBV30 and TRBJ1-2; D call uncertain. The CDR3 totals 15 residues. The germline CDR1 and CDR2 sequences are GTSNPN and SVGIG (reference sequence). Trimming took off 5 bases at V and 3 bases at J, with 19 bases between the two ends.

This chain joins TRBV23-1 and TRBJ2-7; possible D gene TRBD2, 5 bases. TRBV23-1 is filed as an ORF, its function uncertain. Trimming cost V 6 bases and J 1 base, with 16 bases left between them. The CDR3 is 15 residues long. CDR3 loop: CASSPGNEVSYEQYF. CDR3 nucleotides: TGCGCCAGCAGCCCGGGGAATGAGGTATCCTACGAGCAGTACTTC.

The chain is built from TRBV7-9 and TRBJ2-1; 8 nucleotides align to TRBD1. This CDR3 has 14 amino acids. Germline V gives CDR1 SEHNR, CDR2 FQNEAQ (reference sequence). V lost 5 bases and J lost 8; bases outside the gene matches: 8. CDR3 DNA: TGTGCCAGCAGCGCCCGACAGGGGACTCATGAGCAGTTCTTC. This gives the protein CASSARQGTHEQFF. Looking up the rest from reference TRBV7-9 and TRBJ2-1 gives the full variable domain: DTGVSQNPRHKITKRGQNVTFRCDPISEHNRLYWYRQTLGQGPEFLTYFQNEAQLEKSRLLSDRFSAERPKGSFSTLEIQRTEQGDSAMYLCASSARQGTHEQFFGPGTRLTVL.

CDR3 sequence: CASSQGVTQPQHF. CDR3 bases: TGTGCCAGCAGCCAGGGGGTTACTCAGCCCCAGCATTTT. V and J are TRBV14 and TRBJ1-5; a weak D match, TRBD1 (5 bases). Per the germline V gene, CDR1 is SGHDN and CDR2 is FVKESK. V was shortened by 3 bases and J by 6 bases, with 9 bases between the two germline ends. The CDR3 sequence is 13 residues long.

The gene calls are TRBV11-2 and TRBJ2-1; perhaps TRBD2 as D (5 bases). There are 12 residues in the CDR3. V lost 1 base and J lost 9, with 7 bases in between. Per the germline V gene, CDR1 is SGHAT and CDR2 is FQNNGV. The CDR3 loop reads CASSLGLREQFF. The DNA for the CDR3 is TGTGCCAGCAGCTTAGGACTACGTGAGCAGTTCTTC.

The chain has TRBV27 and TRBJ2-7; perhaps TRBD1 as D (5 bases). The CDR3 is 14 amino acids. Trimming took 3 bases from V and 7 from J, leaving 16 bases between them. CDR1 is MNHEY, CDR2 SMNVEV, per germline (reference sequence). The CDR3 sequence: CASSFGVPGLEQYF. CDR3 coding DNA: TGTGCCAGCAGTTTCGGAGTTCCAGGGTTGGAGCAGTACTTC.

This sequence joins TRBV29-1 and TRBJ2-3, with 7 bases fitting TRBD2. CDR1 and CDR2 from the germline V gene are SQVTM and ANQGSEA. With V trimmed by 0 bases and J by 2 bases, 11 bases remained unmatched. The CDR3 covers 17 residues. The CDR3 nucleotides read TGCAGCGTTGAAGAGAACTCTAGCGGACAATACACAGATACGCAGTATTTT. This encodes CSVEENSSGQYTDTQYF.

This sequence joins TRBV11-1 and TRBJ2-1; D is unresolved. Trimming took 5 bases from V and 8 from J, leaving 10 bases between them. CDR3 size: 12 residues. Germline CDR1 and CDR2: SGHAT and FQDESV (reference sequence). The CDR3 reads CASSPHNDEQFF. The DNA for the CDR3 is TGTGCCAGCAGCCCCCATAACGATGAGCAGTTCTTC.

The chain uses TRBV7-8 and TRBJ2-2; D may be TRBD1 or TRBD2 (5 bases each). Germline loops: CDR1 SGHVS, CDR2 FQNEAQ. The length of the CDR3 is 15 residues. Deletions cut 5 bases from V and 9 bases from J, with 19 bases between. CDR3 coding DNA: TGTGCCAGCAGCCACCGGGACGGAAGCGCGCGGGAGCTGTTTTTT. Protein product: CASSHRDGSARELFF.

This clone showed up just a few times. The chain recombines TRBV4-1 with TRBJ1-6, with unresolved D. The V gene's germline CDR1 is MGHRA and CDR2 YSYEKL. The CDR3 totals 13 residues. Trimming took off 1 base at V and 6 bases at J, with 4 bases between the two ends. The CDR3 spells CASSQVSNSPLHF. The DNA for the CDR3 is TGCGCCAGCAGCCAAGTCAGTAATTCACCCCTCCACTTT.

The chain couples TRBV5-4 to TRBJ2-2; D gene uncertain. V was pared by 4 bases and J by 8 bases, with 9 bases between. Germline CDR1 SGHNT, CDR2 YYREEE (reference sequence). This CDR3 spans 12 amino acids. CDR3 protein: CASSIQGGELFF. The CDR3 DNA sequence: TGTGCCAGCAGCATTCAAGGAGGGGAGCTGTTTTTT. The full variable domain, in which reference TRBV5-4 and TRBJ2-2 provide the parts outside the CDR3, is ETGVTQSPTHLIKTRGQQVTLRCSSQSGHNTVSWYQQALGQGPQFIFQYYREEENGRGNFPPRFSGLQFPNYSSELNVNALELDDSALYLCASSIQGGELFFGEGSRLTVL.

This chain links TRBV7-6 with TRBJ2-2; D is unclear. Per germline, CDR1 SGHVS and CDR2 FNYEAQ. The CDR3 has 13 amino acids. Trimming removed 6 bases at V and 4 bases at J, with 9 bases between. CDR3 sequence (DNA): TGTGCCAGCAGTTCTTACCCCACCGGGGAGCTGTTTTTT. Protein sequence: CASSSYPTGELFF.

The J gene is TRBJ1-4, the V gene TRBV30, with 7 nucleotides matching TRBD1. CDR1 is GTSNPN, CDR2 SVGIG, per germline (reference sequence). With 2 bases clipped from V and 5 bases from J, the junction kept 8 bases outside the gene matches. This CDR3 is 15 amino acids long. CDR3 residues: CAWSIHTGVNEKLFF. The CDR3 DNA reads as TGTGCCTGGAGTATCCACACAGGGGTGAATGAAAAACTGTTTTTT. Using reference TRBV30 and TRBJ1-4 for the parts outside the CDR3, the full variable domain is SQTIHQWPATLVQPVGSPLSLECTVEGTSNPNLYWYRQAAGRGLQLLFYSVGIGQISSEVPQNLSASRPQDRQFILSSKKLLLSDSGFYLCAWSIHTGVNEKLFFGSGTQLSVL.

The chain recombines TRBV2 with TRBJ1-5; D gene unclear. Germline V gene data show CDR1 as SNHLY and CDR2 as FYNNEI. The germline V and J ends were trimmed by 4 bases and 4 bases, with 11 bases remaining between them. The CDR3 extends over 14 amino acids. The CDR3 nucleotides read TGTGCCAGCAGTGCCTCCGCTAATAATCAGCCCCAGCATTTT. This sequence encodes CASSASANNQPQHF.

This clone showed up just once. This chain's CDR3 is CASSAGGHGYTF. The CDR3 nucleotides are TGTGCCAGCAGTGCAGGGGGGCATGGCTACACCTTC. V usage is TRBV27 and J usage is TRBJ1-2; 7 nucleotides align to TRBD1. The germline gives CDR1 MNHEY, CDR2 SMNVEV (reference sequence). The junction had 3 bases not matched to a gene; V was cut back by 5 bases and J by 6 bases. The CDR3 length is 12 residues.

The chain carries TRBV27 and TRBJ2-6, with 7 bases lining up with TRBD1. Trimming took 7 bases from V and 0 from J; bases not matched to a gene: 3. CDR1 MNHEY and CDR2 SMNVEV come from the germline V gene (reference sequence). CDR3 length: 15 residues. In nucleotides, the CDR3 is TGTGCCAGCAACGACAGGGACTCTGGGGCCAACGTCCTGACTTTC. Residues: CASNDRDSGANVLTF. Using reference TRBV27 and TRBJ2-6 for the parts outside the CDR3, the full variable domain is EAQVTQNPRYLITVTGKKLTVTCSQNMNHEYMSWYRQDPGLGLRQIYYSMNVEVTDKGDVPEGYKVSRKEKRNFPLILESPSPNQTSLYFCASNDRDSGANVLTFGAGSRLTVL.

The chain employs TRBV5-4 and TRBJ2-5, with D possibly being TRBD1 (6 bases). Trimming stripped 4 bases from V and 5 bases from J, with 12 bases between. CDR1 and CDR2 from the germline V gene are SGHNT and YYREEE (reference sequence). CDR3 size: 13 residues. CDR3 nucleotides: TGTGCCAGCAGCACCCCAGGGGAGGAGACCCAGTACTTC. It codes for CASSTPGEETQYF.

The CDR3 nucleotides read TGTGCCAGCAGCCCCGGACAGCTAGAGACCCAGTACTTC. It is translated as CASSPGQLETQYF. The chain recombines TRBV11-1 with TRBJ2-5; possibly TRBD1 for D (6 bases). Germline assignment: CDR1 SGHAT and CDR2 FQDESV (reference sequence). The CDR3 spans 13 residues. With 5 bases removed from V and 4 bases from J, the gap between germline ends came to 11 bases.